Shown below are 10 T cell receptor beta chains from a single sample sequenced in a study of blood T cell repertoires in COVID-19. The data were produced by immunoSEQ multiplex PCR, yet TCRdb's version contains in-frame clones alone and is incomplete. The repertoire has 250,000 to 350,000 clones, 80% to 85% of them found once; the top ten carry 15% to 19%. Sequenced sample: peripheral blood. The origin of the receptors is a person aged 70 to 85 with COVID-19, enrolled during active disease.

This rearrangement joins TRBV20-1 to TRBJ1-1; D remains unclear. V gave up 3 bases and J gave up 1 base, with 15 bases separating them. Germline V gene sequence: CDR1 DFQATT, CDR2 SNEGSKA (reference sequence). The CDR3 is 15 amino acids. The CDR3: CSASLAPTWNTEAFF. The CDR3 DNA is TGCAGTGCTAGTCTAGCCCCGACGTGGAACACTGAAGCTTTCTTT.

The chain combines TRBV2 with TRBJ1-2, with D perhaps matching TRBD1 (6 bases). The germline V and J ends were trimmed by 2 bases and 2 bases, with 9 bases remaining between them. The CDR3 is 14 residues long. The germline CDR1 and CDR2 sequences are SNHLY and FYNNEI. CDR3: CASSELGANYGYTF. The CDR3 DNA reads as TGTGCCAGCAGTGAATTGGGGGCGAACTATGGCTACACCTTC.

The CDR3 here is CASSEGLRSGVAQHF. The CDR3 bases are TGTGCCAGCTCGGAGGGTTTGAGGTCTGGAGTAGCCCAGCATTTT. The chain employs TRBV11-2 and TRBJ1-5; D is ambiguous. The germline CDR1 and CDR2 sequences are SGHAT and FQNNGV. This CDR3 contains 15 residues. The ends were cut back, 8 bases at V and 11 bases at J, with 25 bases in the middle.

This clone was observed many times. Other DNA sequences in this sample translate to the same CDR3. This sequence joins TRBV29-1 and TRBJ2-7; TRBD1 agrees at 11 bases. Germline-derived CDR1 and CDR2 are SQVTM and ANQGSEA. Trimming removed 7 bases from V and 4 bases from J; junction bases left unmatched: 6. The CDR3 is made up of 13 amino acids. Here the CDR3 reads CSARTGGFYEQYF. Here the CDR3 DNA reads TGCAGCGCTAGGACAGGGGGCTTTTACGAGCAGTACTTC.

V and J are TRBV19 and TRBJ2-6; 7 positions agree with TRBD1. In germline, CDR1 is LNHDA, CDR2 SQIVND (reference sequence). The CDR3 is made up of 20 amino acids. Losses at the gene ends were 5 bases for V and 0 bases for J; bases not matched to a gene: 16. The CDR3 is CASSHPRKQGLISGANVLTF. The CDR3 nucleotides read TGTGCCAGTAGTCACCCAAGAAAACAGGGGCTGATCTCTGGGGCCAACGTCCTGACTTTC. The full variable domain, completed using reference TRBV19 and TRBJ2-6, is DGGITQSPKYLFRKEGQNVTLSCEQNLNHDAMYWYRQDPGQGLRLIYYSQIVNDFQKGDIAEGYSVSREKKESFPLTVTSAQKNPTAFYLCASSHPRKQGLISGANVLTFGAGSRLTVL.

The CDR3 nucleotides are TGTGCCACCCGACAGGGTGGGACCTACGAGCAGTACTTC. As protein: CATRQGGTYEQYF. The J gene is TRBJ2-7, the V gene TRBV19; the match to TRBD1 covers 7 bases. Germline V gene lookup returns CDR1 LNHDA and CDR2 SQIVND (reference sequence). The CDR3 runs 13 residues. J was trimmed by 2 bases and V by 10 bases; bases with no gene match: 8. The entire variable domain, with the rest obtained from reference TRBV19 and TRBJ2-7, is as follows: DGGITQSPKYLFRKEGQNVTLSCEQNLNHDAMYWYRQDPGQGLRLIYYSQIVNDFQKGDIAEGYSVSREKKESFPLTVTSAQKNPTAFYLCATRQGGTYEQYFGPGTRLTVT.

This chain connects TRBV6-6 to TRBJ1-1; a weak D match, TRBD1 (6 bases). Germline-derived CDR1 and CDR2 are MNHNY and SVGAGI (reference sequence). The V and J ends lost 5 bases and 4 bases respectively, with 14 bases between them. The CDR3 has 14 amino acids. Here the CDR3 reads CASSANRVSTEAFF. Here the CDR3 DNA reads TGTGCCAGCAGTGCCAACAGGGTATCCACTGAAGCTTTCTTT.

The CDR3 DNA is TGTGCCAGCAGCACCCACCAAGGGGGGGGGACAACGGTTAATGAAAAACTGTTTTTT. Protein product: CASSTHQGGGTTVNEKLFF. This chain joins TRBV21-1 and TRBJ1-4. TRBV21-1 is recorded as a pseudogene. The CDR3 has 19 amino acids.

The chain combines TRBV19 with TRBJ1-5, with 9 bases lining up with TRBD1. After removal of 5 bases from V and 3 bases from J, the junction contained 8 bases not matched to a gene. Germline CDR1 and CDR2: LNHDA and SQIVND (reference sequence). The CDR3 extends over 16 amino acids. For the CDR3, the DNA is TGTGCCAGTAGTCAACGGACAGGGGACGTCAATCAGCCCCAGCATTTT. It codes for CASSQRTGDVNQPQHF.

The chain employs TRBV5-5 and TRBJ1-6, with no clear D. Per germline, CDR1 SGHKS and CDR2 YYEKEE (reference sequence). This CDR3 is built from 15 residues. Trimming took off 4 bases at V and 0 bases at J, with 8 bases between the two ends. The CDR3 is CASSTSSSYNSPLHF. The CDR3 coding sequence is TGTGCCAGCAGCACGTCTAGCTCCTATAATTCACCCCTCCACTTT.